Listed below are T cell receptor beta chains from one sample, sequenced in a study of cytomegalovirus exposure and HLA in healthy donors. Libraries were prepared by immunoSEQ multiplex PCR; TCRdb keeps only in-frame clonotypes and omits some of them. The table has under 100,000 clones, roughly 94% seen once. Input material: PBMCs. All receptors derive from a woman in her late teens or twenties in good health and CMV-seronegative. CDR3s include the opening cysteine and the closing phenylalanine or tryptophan. A D gene is named only where the DNA matches it firmly. Clone size, where shown, is once, few, many, or a class for clones that have expanded.

V gene: TRBV15; clone size: .; D gene: TRBD1; J gene: TRBJ1-4; CDR3 DNA: TGTGCCACCAGCAGGGGACCGGGACAGCGGTTCGAAAAACTGTTTTTT; CDR3 protein: CATSRGPGQRFEKLFF
V gene: TRBV7-6; clone size: .; D gene: .; J gene: TRBJ2-3; CDR3 DNA: TGTGCCAGCAGCTTAGTAACAGTTAGCACAGATACGCAGTATTTT; CDR3 protein: CASSLVTVSTDTQYF
V gene: TRBV5-1; clone size: .; D gene: TRBD1; J gene: TRBJ2-5; CDR3 DNA: TGCGCCAGCAGCTTAGGGACAGTCAGGGAGACCCAGTACTTC; CDR3 protein: CASSLGTVRETQYF
V gene: TRBV16; clone size: .; D gene: TRBD1; J gene: TRBJ1-5; CDR3 DNA: TGTGCCAGCAGCCAACCAGGGACAGGGGGCGGTCAGCCCCAGCATTTT; CDR3 protein: CASSQPGTGGGQPQHF
V gene: TRBV11-2; clone size: .; D gene: TRBD2; J gene: TRBJ2-1; CDR3 DNA: TGTGCCAGCAGCCCCGGGATAGCGGGACCCAATGAGCAGTTCTTC; CDR3 protein: CASSPGIAGPNEQFF
V gene: TRBV19; clone size: .; D gene: .; J gene: TRBJ2-7; CDR3 DNA: TGTGCCAGTAGCGGAGGCCACGAGCAGTACTTC; CDR3 protein: CASSGGHEQYF
V gene: TRBV27; clone size: .; D gene: .; J gene: TRBJ2-2; CDR3 DNA: TGTGCCAGCAGCTTAGCGACCCGGGACACCGGGGAGCTGTTTTTT; CDR3 protein: CASSLATRDTGELFF
V gene: TRBV10-2; clone size: .; D gene: .; J gene: TRBJ1-1; CDR3 DNA: TGCGCCAGCACCGAGGGAGGGGGTACTGAAGCTTTCTTT; CDR3 protein: CASTEGGGTEAFF
V gene: TRBV28; clone size: .; D gene: .; J gene: TRBJ1-2; CDR3 DNA: TGTGCCAGCGGGGGGGGGACAAAAGGCTACACCTTC; CDR3 protein: CASGGGTKGYTF
V gene: TRBV19; clone size: .; D gene: TRBD1; J gene: TRBJ2-7; CDR3 DNA: TGTGCCAACACCGACAGGGTTTGTGACGAGCAGTACTTC; CDR3 protein: CANTDRVCDEQYF
V gene: TRBV6-6; clone size: once; D gene: .; J gene: TRBJ2-7; CDR3 DNA: TGTGCCAGCAGTTACTCGAGCCGGGACGAGCAGTACTTC; CDR3 protein: CASSYSSRDEQYF
V gene: TRBV4-3; clone size: .; D gene: .; J gene: TRBJ2-2; CDR3 DNA: TGCGCCAGCAGCCAAGAAACAGGATCAACCGGGGAGCTGTTTTTT; CDR3 protein: CASSQETGSTGELFF
V gene: TRBV6-5; clone size: .; D gene: .; J gene: TRBJ1-1; CDR3 DNA: TGTGCCAGCAGGGGTACGGGGGGTACAGCTTTCTTT; CDR3 protein: CASRGTGGTAFF
V gene: TRBV19; clone size: .; D gene: TRBD1; J gene: TRBJ2-6; CDR3 DNA: TGTGCCAGTAGTATAGTGGGACAGGGCTCTGGGGCCAACGTCCTGACTTTC; CDR3 protein: CASSIVGQGSGANVLTF
V gene: TRBV7-2; clone size: .; D gene: TRBD2; J gene: TRBJ2-1; CDR3 DNA: TGTGCCAGCAGCCGAGGGACTAGCGGGAGGTTCGGTGAGCAGTTCTTC; CDR3 protein: CASSRGTSGRFGEQFF
V gene: TRBV7-6; clone size: few; D gene: TRBD2; J gene: TRBJ2-1; CDR3 DNA: TGTGCCAGCAGCTTACTAGCGGGGGGTTTGGGGAATGAGCAGTTCTTC; CDR3 protein: CASSLLAGGLGNEQFF
V gene: TRBV25-1; clone size: few; D gene: TRBD1; J gene: TRBJ2-3; CDR3 DNA: TGTGCCAGCAGTGACTCCGCGGACAGGGGACGGGGGACAGATACGCAGTATTTT; CDR3 protein: CASSDSADRGRGTDTQYF
V gene: TRBV28; clone size: .; D gene: .; J gene: TRBJ1-3; CDR3 DNA: TGTGCCAGCAGCCTAGATCAGATTACCTCTGGAAACACCATATATTTT; CDR3 protein: CASSLDQITSGNTIYF
V gene: TRBV30; clone size: .; D gene: .; J gene: TRBJ1-2; CDR3 DNA: TGTGCCTTTCCCCCCGGGGCTAACTATGGCTACACCTTC; CDR3 protein: CAFPPGANYGYTF
V gene: TRBV6-5; clone size: .; D gene: TRBD2; J gene: TRBJ2-1; CDR3 DNA: TGTGCCAGCAGTTACTCGCGGGGGTATGAGCAGTTCTTC; CDR3 protein: CASSYSRGYEQFF
V gene: TRBV2; clone size: few; D gene: TRBD2; J gene: TRBJ2-5; CDR3 DNA: TGTGCCAGCAGTGAACGGGGGGGCTTTGGCCAGTACTTC; CDR3 protein: CASSERGGFGQYF